A selection of T cell receptor beta chains follows, all from one sample in a study of T cells in localized non-small cell lung cancer. Here immunoSEQ multiplex PCR was the method, and the copy in TCRdb shows in-frame clones only, minus some. Counted here are 59,000 or so clones, roughly 90% occurring once; the ten biggest clones make up 15% to 20%. Sequencing was performed on peripheral blood, taken before any cancer treatment. The receptors stem from a man between 40 and 70 years old with stage I lung adenocarcinoma. Both conserved end residues are part of each CDR3. Fields, in order: clone size, J gene, V gene, D gene, CDR3 DNA, CDR3 protein. The D gene is left open where the match is weak. Only some rows state a clone size, as once, few, many or a class for expanded clones.

>NA|TRBJ2-3|TRBV19|TRBD1
TGTGCCAGTAGTATTGGGGGTGGACAGGGGCCCGCAGATACGCAGTATTTT
CASSIGGGQGPADTQYF
>many|TRBJ1-1|TRBV10-3|TRBD1
TGTGCCATCAGTGAGGGACAGGGGGGGACTGAAGCTTTCTTT
CAISEGQGGTEAFF
>once|TRBJ2-1|TRBV9|TRBD2
TGTGCCAGCAGCGTACAAGCGGGAGGTTACAATGAGCAGTTCTTC
CASSVQAGGYNEQFF
>NA|TRBJ2-1|TRBV6-1|NA
TGTGCCAGCAAGAGGGGTCTGAACAATGAGCAGTTCTTC
CASKRGLNNEQFF
>NA|TRBJ1-1|TRBV5-6|NA
TGTGCCAGCAGCTTTGGGGCAAGGAACACTGAAGCTTTCTTT
CASSFGARNTEAFF
>NA|TRBJ2-2|TRBV9|NA
TGTGCCAGCAGCGTAGAGGCCCACACCGGGGAGCTGTTTTTT
CASSVEAHTGELFF
>once|TRBJ2-1|TRBV5-1|TRBD2
TGCGCCAGCAGCTTCCCTAGCGGGAACTACAATGAGCAGTTCTTC
CASSFPSGNYNEQFF
>NA|TRBJ2-1|TRBV6-5|NA
TGTGCCAGCAGGAGACTAGTCAGGGACAATGAGCAGTTCTTC
CASRRLVRDNEQFF
>NA|TRBJ2-1|TRBV5-4|TRBD2
TGTGCCAGCAGCTCGGGACTAGGACAGTACAATGAGCAGTTCTTC
CASSSGLGQYNEQFF
>many|TRBJ2-1|TRBV7-6|NA
TGTGCCAGCAGCTTAGCGGCCGAGAATGAGCAGTTCTTC
CASSLAAENEQFF
>NA|TRBJ1-2|TRBV28|NA
TGTGCCAGCAGTTTAGCAACCGCCGGCTACACCTTC
CASSLATAGYTF
>NA|TRBJ2-1|TRBV5-1|NA
TGCGCCAGCAGCCTCGACCATGAGCAGTTCTTC
CASSLDHEQFF
>NA|TRBJ2-7|TRBV18|TRBD2
TGTGCCAGCTCACTACTAGCGGGAGACGAGCAGTATTTC
CASSLLAGDEQYF
>NA|TRBJ2-3|TRBV6-4|TRBD1
TGTGCCAGCAGTGACGGGACAGGGGGCCCAGATACGCAGTATTTT
CASSDGTGGPDTQYF
>NA|TRBJ2-7|TRBV4-1|NA
TGCGCCAGCAGCCAAGCGGGCCTTTTGCCCTACGAGCAGTACTTC
CASSQAGLLPYEQYF
>NA|TRBJ2-6|TRBV7-3|NA
TGTGCCAGCAGCTTACTGGCGAACTCTGGGGCCAACGTCCTGACTTTC
CASSLLANSGANVLTF
>NA|TRBJ2-1|TRBV9|TRBD2
TGTGCCAGCAGCGTAGCTAGCGGGCAATACAATGAGCAGTTCTTC
CASSVASGQYNEQFF